These 30 T cell receptor beta chains originate from one sample sequenced in a study of blood T cell repertoires in COVID-19. The data were produced by immunoSEQ multiplex PCR, yet TCRdb's version contains in-frame clones alone and is incomplete. The table includes about 190,000 clones, about nine tenths detected once. The sequenced sample consisted of peripheral blood. The receptors here all came from a man aged 35 to 55 with acute or convalescent COVID-19.

V is TRBV7-8 and J is TRBJ2-7; perhaps TRBD2 as D (6 bases). This CDR3 region has 12 residues. Germline assignment: CDR1 SGHVS and CDR2 FQNEAQ. The V end lost 6 bases, the J end lost 4 bases, and 10 bases lay between the germline ends. DNA of the CDR3: TGTGCCAGCAGGGGGGGTTTATACGAGCAGTACTTC. Its translation: CASRGGLYEQYF.

This clone was seen more than once but under ten times. The CDR3 reads CASSFYTGGGDEQFF. The CDR3 DNA follows: TGTGCCAGCAGCTTTTATACAGGGGGTGGAGATGAGCAGTTCTTC. The rearrangement links TRBV13 to TRBJ2-1; the match to TRBD1 covers 8 bases. V shed 3 bases, J shed 8 bases, and the junction held 9 bases outside the gene matches. Germline CDR1 and CDR2: PRHDT and FYEKMQ (reference sequence). The CDR3 sequence is 15 residues long. The whole variable domain, remainder taken from reference TRBV13 and TRBJ2-1, is AAGVIQSPRHLIKEKRETATLKCYPIPRHDTVYWYQQGPGQDPQFLISFYEKMQSDKGSIPDRFSAQQFSDYHSELNMSSLELGDSALYFCASSFYTGGGDEQFFGPGTRLTVL.

The chain links TRBV6-1 to TRBJ1-3; no reliable D call. The germline gives CDR1 MNHNS, CDR2 SASEGT. Deletions cut 2 bases from V and 0 bases from J, with 8 bases between. This CDR3 contains 15 residues. CDR3 sequence reads: CASSETRASGNTIYF. CDR3 nucleotide sequence: TGTGCCAGCAGTGAAACGCGGGCCTCTGGAAACACCATATATTTT.

The chain carries TRBV7-2 and TRBJ1-2; a weak D match, TRBD1 (6 bases). Trimming removed 1 base from V and 10 bases from J, with 22 bases in between. Germline CDR1 reads SGHTA; CDR2 reads FQGNSA. The CDR3 sequence is 16 residues long. This CDR3 is CASSLEGGGLARDYTF. DNA for the CDR3: TGTGCCAGCAGCTTAGAGGGAGGGGGGTTGGCCCGGGACTACACCTTC.

The CDR3 DNA sequence: TGTGCCAGCACCCCTGGGGAGTGGTACGAGCAGTACTTC. This codes for CASTPGEWYEQYF. V usage is TRBV2 and J usage is TRBJ2-7, with D possibly matching TRBD2 (5 bases). The CDR3 has 13 residues. Germline V gene lookup returns CDR1 SNHLY and CDR2 FYNNEI. The V end lost 7 bases, the J end lost 4 bases, and 14 bases lay between the germline ends.

There are a few counts of this clone. The gene calls are TRBV10-1 and TRBJ2-7; the match to TRBD1 covers 7 bases. The germline V gene has CDR1 WNHNN and CDR2 SYGVQD (reference sequence). V shed 5 bases, J shed 6 bases, and the junction held 7 bases outside the gene matches. This CDR3 comprises 13 residues. The chain's CDR3 is CASSTWTGGEQYF. The CDR3, as DNA: TGCGCCAGCAGTACCTGGACAGGTGGCGAGCAGTACTTC.

CDR3 sequence reads: CAWNPGDYGYTF. The CDR3 coding sequence is TGTGCCTGGAACCCAGGGGACTATGGCTACACCTTC. V gene TRBV30 combines with J gene TRBJ1-2; possible D gene TRBD1, 6 bases. The CDR3 extends over 12 amino acids. CDR1 and CDR2 from the germline V gene are GTSNPN and SVGIG (reference sequence). With 4 bases removed from V and 3 bases from J, the gap between germline ends came to 9 bases.

V usage is TRBV11-2 and J usage is TRBJ2-1, with 9 bases lining up with TRBD2. This CDR3 contains 17 residues. CDR1 is SGHAT, CDR2 FQNNGV, per germline. With V trimmed by 3 bases and J by 2 bases, 8 bases remained unmatched. The CDR3 loop is CASSFVKSSGAYNEQFF. For the CDR3, the DNA is TGTGCCAGCAGCTTCGTGAAGTCTAGCGGGGCCTACAATGAGCAGTTCTTC.

The rearrangement joins TRBV24-1 to TRBJ1-2, with 8 bases identical to TRBD1. In germline, CDR1 is KGHDR, CDR2 SFDVKD. The V gene end was trimmed by 7 bases and the J gene end by 8 bases; junction bases not matched to a gene: 11. The CDR3 length is 14 residues. The CDR3 loop is CATSTSGGFGGYTF. The CDR3 nucleotides read TGTGCCACCAGCACTTCAGGGGGCTTCGGCGGCTACACCTTC.

The rearrangement joins TRBV7-2 to TRBJ2-7; TRBD1 matches 8 bases. V shed 3 bases and J 2 bases; nucleotides not matched to a gene: 3. Germline CDR1 and CDR2: SGHTA and FQGNSA. The CDR3 extends over 14 amino acids. The CDR3 coding sequence is TGTGCCAGCAGCTTCGGACAGGGCCCCTACGAGCAGTACTTC. Translated, it gives CASSFGQGPYEQYF. Drawing the rest from reference TRBV7-2 and TRBJ2-7, the complete variable domain is GAGVSQSPSNKVTEKGKDVELRCDPISGHTALYWYRQSLGQGLEFLIYFQGNSAPDKSGLPSDRFSAERTGGSVSTLTIQRTQQEDSAVYLCASSFGQGPYEQYFGPGTRLTVT.

This sequence joins TRBV4-2 and TRBJ2-7; D possibly corresponds to TRBD1 (6 bases). The CDR3 length is 15 residues. Trimming removed 0 bases from V and 4 bases from J, with 13 bases in between. From germline, CDR1 is LGHNA and CDR2 YNFKEQ. The CDR3 bases are TGTGCCAGCAGCCAAGATGACAGGAAAGGGTACGAGCAGTACTTC. Translation: CASSQDDRKGYEQYF.

In DNA, the CDR3 is TGTGCCAGCAGCTTGGCGGGGGGCCTCACCGGGGAGCTGTTTTTT. As protein: CASSLAGGLTGELFF. This sequence joins TRBV7-2 and TRBJ2-2; 8 bases are shared with TRBD2. The V gene's germline CDR1 is SGHTA and CDR2 FQGNSA. This CDR3 has 15 amino acids. J gave up 4 bases and V 3 bases, and 4 bases lay outside the gene matches.

The DNA for the CDR3 is TGTGCCAGCAGTTTTGACAGGAGGAGCTCCTACGAGCAGTACTTC. Translation gives CASSFDRRSSYEQYF. The V and J genes are TRBV11-1 and TRBJ2-7, with a weak D call TRBD1 (6 bases). Germline assignment: CDR1 SGHAT and CDR2 FQDESV (reference sequence). The V and J ends lost 6 bases and 0 bases respectively, with 15 bases between them. The CDR3 spans 15 residues.

This clone showed up just a few times. The chain employs TRBV5-1 and TRBJ1-1; 9 bases fit TRBD1. CDR3 length: 16 amino acids. Germline-derived CDR1 and CDR2 are SGHRS and YFSETQ. V shed 6 bases and J 4 bases; nucleotides not matched to a gene: 13. CDR3 coding DNA: TGCGCCAGCACCGTGGAGGGGACAGGGTTTTCCACTGAAGCTTTCTTT. This sequence encodes CASTVEGTGFSTEAFF. Using reference TRBV5-1 and TRBJ1-1 for the parts outside the CDR3, the full variable domain is KAGVTQTPRYLIKTRGQQVTLSCSPISGHRSVSWYQQTPGQGLQFLFEYFSETQRNKGNFPGRFSGRQFSNSRSEMNVSTLELGDSALYLCASTVEGTGFSTEAFFGQGTRLTVV.

V and J are TRBV5-5 and TRBJ1-4; a possible D gene is TRBD1 (5 bases). The CDR3 is 16 residues long. Between the trimmed V and J ends, which lost 3 bases and 2 bases, there was a span of 14 bases. Germline V gene sequence: CDR1 SGHKS, CDR2 YYEKEE (reference sequence). The CDR3 spells CASSSLPGGTNEKLFF. CDR3 sequence (DNA): TGTGCCAGCAGCTCTCTCCCCGGGGGGACTAATGAAAAACTGTTTTTT.

This clone was seen once. The chain employs TRBV7-8 and TRBJ2-5; 10 bases match TRBD2. V dropped 5 bases and J dropped 0; count of bases not matched to a gene: 6. This CDR3 region has 16 residues. CDR1 is SGHVS and CDR2 is FQNEAQ in the germline V gene. As DNA, the CDR3 is TGTGCCAGCAGCAGAAGACTAGCGGGTGACCAAGAGACCCAGTACTTC. Translation: CASSRRLAGDQETQYF.

This sequence joins TRBV6-5 and TRBJ1-3; D unclear. This CDR3 is built from 16 residues. Trimming pared 0 bases from V and 0 bases from J, leaving 9 bases between. The germline gives CDR1 MNHEY, CDR2 SVGAGI. In DNA form, the CDR3 reads TGTGCCAGCAGTTACTCGAGGCCGAGCTCTGGAAACACCATATATTTT. Protein: CASSYSRPSSGNTIYF.

V is TRBV7-9 and J is TRBJ2-7, with D maybe TRBD2 (5 bases). The CDR3 contains 14 residues. CDR1 and CDR2 from the germline V gene are SEHNR and FQNEAQ (reference sequence). Trimming removed 2 bases from V and 2 bases from J, with 10 bases in between. CDR3: CASSLKGSPYEQYF. As DNA, the CDR3 is TGTGCCAGCAGCTTAAAAGGGAGCCCCTACGAGCAGTACTTC. Complete variable domain (other parts from reference TRBV7-9 and TRBJ2-7): DTGVSQNPRHKITKRGQNVTFRCDPISEHNRLYWYRQTLGQGPEFLTYFQNEAQLEKSRLLSDRFSAERPKGSFSTLEIQRTEQGDSAMYLCASSLKGSPYEQYFGPGTRLTVT.

The chain carries TRBV4-1 and TRBJ1-1, with 7 bases fitting TRBD1. This CDR3 region has 15 residues. Germline V gene data show CDR1 as MGHRA and CDR2 as YSYEKL. The V and J ends lost 0 bases and 6 bases, in that order; junction bases with no gene match: 7. This CDR3 is CASSQEKGARAEAFF. The CDR3 nucleotides are TGCGCCAGCAGCCAAGAGAAGGGGGCGCGGGCTGAAGCTTTCTTT.

This clone was observed a single time. This chain links TRBV6-5 with TRBJ2-2; 7 bases map to TRBD1. With 7 bases clipped from V and 4 bases from J, the junction kept 6 bases outside the gene matches. From germline, CDR1 is MNHEY and CDR2 SVGAGI. The CDR3 sequence is 14 residues long. The CDR3 sequence: CASKMNRGTGELFF. CDR3 nucleotides: TGTGCCAGCAAAATGAACAGGGGCACCGGGGAGCTGTTTTTT.

This chain connects TRBV4-2 to TRBJ2-5; TRBD2 matches 10 bases. This CDR3 has 19 residues. The V segment lost 0 bases and the J segment 2 bases; nucleotides outside the gene matches: 12. From germline, CDR1 is LGHNA and CDR2 YNFKEQ. This CDR3 is CASSQDKASGGPRQETQYF. The CDR3 DNA sequence: TGTGCCAGCAGCCAAGATAAGGCTAGCGGGGGCCCGAGACAAGAGACCCAGTACTTC.

The CDR3 DNA sequence: TGCGCCAGCAGCTTGTCAAGGGGAATGGGCACAGATACGCAGTATTTT. It is translated as CASSLSRGMGTDTQYF. V usage is TRBV5-1 and J usage is TRBJ2-3, with D tentatively TRBD1 (5 bases). V lost 1 base and J lost 1, with 13 bases in between. The CDR3 sequence is 16 residues long. The germline V gene has CDR1 SGHRS and CDR2 YFSETQ.

This clone was seen a few times. The J gene is TRBJ1-2, the V gene TRBV5-5; D is perhaps TRBD1 (6 bases). CDR3 length equals 13 residues. In germline, CDR1 is SGHKS, CDR2 YYEKEE (reference sequence). V gave up 4 bases and J gave up 2 bases, with 9 bases separating them. The CDR3 DNA reads TGTGCCAGCAGCCGGGACATGAACTATGGCTACACCTTC. It codes for CASSRDMNYGYTF.

The chain combines TRBV6-5 with TRBJ2-3, with a tentative D call TRBD1 (6 bases). The CDR3 is made up of 15 amino acids. Per germline, CDR1 MNHEY and CDR2 SVGAGI. V lost 2 bases and J lost 2, with 11 bases in between. DNA of the CDR3: TGTGCCAGCAGTTACGCAGGGGTAAACACAGATACGCAGTATTTT. This gives the protein CASSYAGVNTDTQYF.

This chain links TRBV30 with TRBJ1-2; perhaps TRBD1 as D (6 bases). V lost 0 bases and J 6 bases, leaving 11 bases between the germline ends. CDR3 size: 13 residues. CDR1 GTSNPN and CDR2 SVGIG come from the germline V gene (reference sequence). The CDR3, as DNA: TGTGCCTGGAGTGTAGCAGGGGACGATGGCTACACCTTC. It encodes CAWSVAGDDGYTF.

The sample holds one count of this clone. V is TRBV3-1 (or the pseudogene TRBV3-2) and J is TRBJ2-1; 16 nucleotides line up with TRBD2. CDR3 length: 18 residues. Germline-derived CDR1 and CDR2 are LGHDT and YNNKEL (reference sequence). V dropped 6 bases and J dropped 1; count of bases not matched to a gene: 6. The CDR3 region is CASRGTSGGADSYNEQFF. CDR3 bases: TGTGCCAGCAGGGGGACTAGCGGGGGGGCCGATTCCTACAATGAGCAGTTCTTC.

This clone was observed a single time. The J gene is TRBJ2-7, the V gene TRBV18, with 8 bases fitting TRBD1. V gave up 1 base and J gave up 3 bases; unmatched junction bases: 5. The CDR3 is 15 amino acids. CDR1 KGHSH and CDR2 LQKENI come from the germline V gene. The CDR3 region is CASSPRSGGVYEQYF. The CDR3 region has the DNA TGTGCCAGCTCACCACGGTCAGGGGGCGTCTACGAGCAGTACTTC.

Only one count was recorded for this clone. The chain couples TRBV7-8 to TRBJ2-7; D is possibly TRBD1 (6 bases). The V gene's germline CDR1 is SGHVS and CDR2 FQNEAQ. The CDR3 has 11 amino acids. Trimming left V 5 bases short and J 7 bases short, with 9 bases between. CDR3 protein: CASSLRGEQYF. In DNA, the CDR3 is TGTGCCAGCAGCCTCAGGGGAGAGCAGTACTTC. Based on the CDR3 plus reference TRBV7-8 and TRBJ2-7, the full variable domain is GAGVSQSPRYKVAKRGQDVALRCDPISGHVSLFWYQQALGQGPEFLTYFQNEAQLDKSGLPSDRFFAERPEGSVSTLKIQRTQQEDSAVYLCASSLRGEQYFGPGTRLTVT.

V and J are TRBV18 and TRBJ1-4; TRBD1 might be the D (5 bases). Deletions cut 3 bases from V and 10 bases from J, with 12 bases between. From germline, CDR1 is KGHSH and CDR2 LQKENI. The CDR3 extends over 13 amino acids. The CDR3: CASSPERGAKLFF. DNA of the CDR3: TGTGCCAGCTCACCGGAACGCGGGGCAAAACTGTTTTTT.

The chain uses TRBV5-6 and TRBJ1-4; D unclear. The V gene lost 2 bases and the J gene lost 7 bases, with 9 bases spanning the gap. The CDR3 extends over 13 amino acids. Per the germline V gene, CDR1 is SGHDT and CDR2 is YYEEEE. DNA of the CDR3: TGTGCCAGCAGCTTAGAGGGAGTTGAAAAACTGTTTTTT. Amino acids: CASSLEGVEKLFF.